This passage covers 16 T cell receptor beta chains from one sample sequenced in a study of monozygotic twins with inflammatory bowel disease. Using the 5' RACE reads, TCRdb records one entry per CDR3 protein without DNA. The sample holds approximately 390,000 distinct CDR3 sequences. The sample comprised blood. The receptors come from a human donor with ulcerative colitis or Crohn's disease, or a healthy co-twin of an affected twin (not recorded which).

The V call is TRBV20-1, the J call TRBJ1-2; lacking DNA, the TRBD1 call made by TCRdb goes unchecked. Germline CDR1 DFQATT, CDR2 SNEGSKA (reference sequence). The CDR3 runs to 13 residues. CDR3 protein: CSAISGFWGGYTF.

This rearrangement joins TRBV7-2 to TRBJ1-2; there is no DNA to check the TCRdb D call of TRBD1. CDR1 is SGHTA and CDR2 is FQGNSA in the germline V gene. The CDR3 sequence is 15 residues long. The CDR3 sequence is CASSATSGSRYGYTF.

The chain links TRBV20-1 to TRBJ2-7; TCRdb names TRBD2, which stays unverified in the absence of DNA. The CDR3 extends over 14 amino acids. Germline V gene data show CDR1 as DFQATT and CDR2 as SNEGSKA (reference sequence). CDR3 protein: CSARYGRTGLEQYF.

The chain recombines TRBV20-1 with TRBJ2-1; without DNA, the TCRdb call of TRBD1 cannot be checked. The CDR3 has 17 amino acids. Germline V gene sequence: CDR1 DFQATT, CDR2 SNEGSKA (reference sequence). CDR3 sequence reads: CSARGVGSGGSYNEQFF.

The V call is TRBV9, the J call TRBJ2-1; TCRdb's D gene call, TRBD1, goes unchecked for lack of DNA. The CDR3 length is 13 residues. Per the germline V gene, CDR1 is SGDLS and CDR2 is YYNGEE. Here the CDR3 reads CASSRESYNEQFF.

The chain is built from TRBV27 and TRBJ2-3; the D gene TCRdb calls, TRBD1, cannot be checked with no DNA. Germline loops: CDR1 MNHEY, CDR2 SMNVEV (reference sequence). The CDR3 runs 13 residues. The CDR3 sequence is CASSFPGLDTQYF.

The chain employs TRBV20-1 and TRBJ2-7; TCRdb's D gene call, TRBD1, goes unchecked for lack of DNA. In germline, CDR1 is DFQATT, CDR2 SNEGSKA (reference sequence). CDR3 size: 11 residues. This chain's CDR3 is CSARDIGGTVF.

The genes are TRBV11-2 and TRBJ2-2. Germline V gene lookup returns CDR1 SGHAT and CDR2 FQNNGV. This CDR3 is 12 amino acids long. The CDR3 loop is CASSAIIGELFF.

The chain carries TRBV11-1 and TRBJ2-7; the TCRdb call, TRBD1, lacks DNA for checking. Germline CDR1 is SGHAT and CDR2 is FQDESV (reference sequence). CDR3 length: 19 amino acids. The chain's CDR3 is CASSWSTNPGRTLTYEQYF.

The V call is TRBV4-3, the J call TRBJ2-2; the TRBD2 assignment by TCRdb is unverifiable without DNA. Looked up from germline, CDR1 is LGHNA and CDR2 is YSLEER. The CDR3 contains 15 residues. The CDR3 sequence: CASSSRTQNTGELFF.

The chain carries TRBV7-9 and TRBJ2-3; TCRdb proposes TRBD2, but this gene call is untestable without DNA. CDR1 and CDR2 from the germline V gene are SEHNR and FQNEAQ (reference sequence). The CDR3 loop spans 14 amino acids. CDR3 in amino acids: CASSPRADQATQYF.

J is TRBJ2-1 and V is TRBV20-1; TCRdb proposes TRBD2, but this gene call is untestable without DNA. The germline V gene has CDR1 DFQATT and CDR2 SNEGSKA (reference sequence). The CDR3 totals 15 residues. The CDR3 loop reads CSARDRARPYNEQFF.

The V and J genes are TRBV19 and TRBJ2-3. The germline gives CDR1 LNHDA, CDR2 SQIVND (reference sequence). This CDR3 spans 11 amino acids. CDR3 protein: CASRLGNTQYF.

This chain links TRBV5-1 with TRBJ1-2; TCRdb names TRBD1, which stays unverified in the absence of DNA. The CDR3 is 16 residues long. Germline CDR1 reads SGHRS; CDR2 reads YFSETQ. The CDR3: CASSLEGATGGNGYTF.

The V and J genes are TRBV6-1 and TRBJ2-7; the D call from TCRdb, TRBD1, cannot be confirmed without DNA. This CDR3 is 16 amino acids long. Germline V lookup: CDR1 MNHNS, CDR2 SASEGT. The CDR3 protein is CASSAYAGGEGHEQYF.

The rearrangement joins TRBV6-2 or TRBV6-3 to TRBJ2-1; the TCRdb call, TRBD2, lacks DNA for checking. The CDR3 runs to 15 residues. Germline V lookup: CDR1 MNHEY, CDR2 SVGEGT. CDR3: CASRDGTSANNEQFF.